This is a list of T cell receptor beta chains from one sample in a study of T cells after yellow fever vaccination. One entry per CDR3 protein, called by TCRdb with MiXCR from the 5' RACE reads. The table has more than 250,000 distinct CDR3 sequences, around 6.8% seen once; the top ten hold roughly 19%. Here the sequenced sample was PBMCs, taken 45 days after the first yellow fever vaccination. The receptors derive from a man aged 18 to 30 who received the YFV17D yellow fever vaccine. Both conserved end residues are part of each CDR3. A D gene is named only where the DNA matches it firmly. The size entry is marked missing in some rows and otherwise reads once, few, many or a size class.

clone size	V gene	J gene	D gene	CDR3 length	CDR3 DNA	CDR3 protein
-	TRBV7-9	TRBJ2-3	-	16	TGTGCCAGCAGAGATATAGGGGCAGGTTACACAGATACGCAGTATTTT	CASRDIGAGYTDTQYF
few	TRBV6-2/TRBV6-3	TRBJ2-2	TRBD1	16	TGTGCCAGCGGGGACAGGGAGAATTCGGGCACCGGGGAGCTGTTTTTT	CASGDRENSGTGELFF
few	TRBV28	TRBJ2-1	TRBD2	11	TGTGGGACTAGCGGGGTGAATGAGCAGTTCTTC	CGTSGVNEQFF
many	TRBV5-1	TRBJ2-1	TRBD2	18	TGCGCCAGCAGCTTTCGCCCCGAAGGGACTAGCGACTACAATGAGCAGTTCTTC	CASSFRPEGTSDYNEQFF
few	TRBV5-1	TRBJ1-5	-	16	TGCGCCAGCAGCTTGGATGCAGGGGATGGCAATCAGCCCCAGCATTTT	CASSLDAGDGNQPQHF
-	TRBV9	TRBJ2-7	-	15	TGTGCCAGCAGCGTAGGAGGGGGACCGACCTACGAGCAGTACTTC	CASSVGGGPTYEQYF
-	TRBV7-2	TRBJ2-5	TRBD2	16	TGTGCCAGCAGCCATCGTAGGACTAGCGACACAGAGACCCAGTACTTC	CASSHRRTSDTETQYF
many	TRBV27	TRBJ2-7	TRBD1	14	TGTGCCAGCAGTTTACAGGGGGTATTGTACGAGCAGTACTTC	CASSLQGVLYEQYF
few	TRBV6-1	TRBJ2-3	-	13	TGTGCCAGCCGGGACCAGAACACAGATACGCAGTATTTT	CASRDQNTDTQYF
-	TRBV7-6	TRBJ2-3	TRBD2	15	TGTGCCAGCAGCTTTAGCGGGGGCTTCACAGATACGCAGTATTTT	CASSFSGGFTDTQYF
-	TRBV6-1	TRBJ2-5	TRBD1	15	TGTGCCAGCAGACAGACAGGGGGTCCCCAAGAGACCCAGTACTTC	CASRQTGGPQETQYF
many	TRBV28	TRBJ2-3	TRBD2	16	TGTGCCAGCAGTTTACGGGGCGGGGGTAACACAGATACGCAGTATTTT	CASSLRGGGNTDTQYF
-	TRBV6-1	TRBJ1-1	-	16	TGTGCCAGCACGAGAGACAGTGGGATGATGAACACTGAAGCTTTCTTT	CASTRDSGMMNTEAFF
-	TRBV4-2	TRBJ1-4	-	14	TGTGCCAGCAGCCAAGAACCAAAAGCTGAAAAACTGTTTTTT	CASSQEPKAEKLFF
few	TRBV2	TRBJ2-3	TRBD1	14	TGTGCCAGCATCCCCGGGACAGGCTTGGATACGCAGTATTTT	CASIPGTGLDTQYF
-	TRBV4-2	TRBJ1-5	TRBD1	15	TGTGCCAGCAGCCATTCTGGGACAGGTAATCAGCCCCAGCATTTT	CASSHSGTGNQPQHF
-	TRBV4-3	TRBJ2-1	TRBD2	15	TGCGCCAGCAGCCCAGACGGGGGGAGTTGGAATGAGCAGTTCTTC	CASSPDGGSWNEQFF
few	TRBV18	TRBJ2-4	-	15	TGTGCCAGCTCACCACCGGGAGTCCTAAGGAAGGTTCAGTACTTC	CASSPPGVLRKVQYF
few	TRBV28	TRBJ1-5	TRBD1	15	TGTGCCAGCCGAGACAGGGGAAATAGCAATCAGCCCCAGCATTTT	CASRDRGNSNQPQHF
-	TRBV19	TRBJ1-5	-	12	TGTGCCAGTAGTATGATAAATCAGCCCCAGCATTTT	CASSMINQPQHF
few	TRBV10-3	TRBJ2-6	-	17	TGTGCCATCACCATGGGAGGCGGAACCTCTGGGGCCAACGTCCTGACTTTC	CAITMGGGTSGANVLTF
-	TRBV18	TRBJ1-4	TRBD1	15	TGTGCCAGCTCACTGATCGGGACAGGTGAACTCGAGGTGTTTTTT	CASSLIGTGELEVFF
few	TRBV12-3/TRBV12-4	TRBJ1-2	TRBD1	11	TGTGCCAGCAGCCTGGGACAGCTTTACACCTTC	CASSLGQLYTF
few	TRBV4-3	TRBJ2-5	-	16	TGCGCCAGCAGCCAAGTGGGATCGCGATCTTCGGAGACCCAGTACTTC	CASSQVGSRSSETQYF
-	TRBV5-1	TRBJ1-1	-	14	TGCGCCAGCAGCTTTGACAGGAGGAACACTGAAGCTTTCTTT	CASSFDRRNTEAFF
few	TRBV18	TRBJ1-2	-	12	TGTGCCAGCTCACCCGACATCTATGGCTACACCTTC	CASSPDIYGYTF
few	TRBV7-2	TRBJ1-6	-	14	TGTGCCAGCAGCTTAAACAGGGCAGGTTCACCCCTCCACTTT	CASSLNRAGSPLHF
few	TRBV5-1	TRBJ1-4	-	13	TGCGCCAGCAGCCTCCAGACTAATGAAAAACTGTTTTTT	CASSLQTNEKLFF
few	TRBV7-2	TRBJ1-1	TRBD1	13	TGTGCCAGCAGCCCTACCGCGGGACAGGACGCTTTCTTT	CASSPTAGQDAFF
few	TRBV6-2/TRBV6-3	TRBJ2-2	TRBD1	14	TGTGCCAGCAAGGGGGCTCTTGGCACCGGGGAGCTGTTTTTT	CASKGALGTGELFF
few	TRBV27	TRBJ1-4	-	15	TGTGCCAGCAGTTTACTAGGACTATCTAATGAAAAACTGTTTTTT	CASSLLGLSNEKLFF
many	TRBV6-1	TRBJ1-2	TRBD1	13	TGTGCCAGCAGTGAAGGGACAGGGGTTCGCTACACCTTC	CASSEGTGVRYTF
-	TRBV12-3/TRBV12-4	TRBJ2-2	TRBD1	15	TGTGCCACCACCAGGACAGGGGGCATCGCCGGGGAGCTGTTTTTT	CATTRTGGIAGELFF
-	TRBV4-1	TRBJ2-7	-	15	TGCGCCAGCAGCCTCCGAGACACCGGACTCAACGAGCAGTACTTC	CASSLRDTGLNEQYF
many	TRBV15	TRBJ1-5	-	15	TGTGCCACCAGCATACAGGGCAATAGAAATCAGCCCCAGCATTTT	CATSIQGNRNQPQHF
few	TRBV7-2	TRBJ2-3	TRBD2	17	TGTGCCAGCAGTTATCTCCGACTAGCGGGGGGCACAGATACGCAGTATTTT	CASSYLRLAGGTDTQYF
-	TRBV7-2	TRBJ2-1	-	12	TGTGCCAGCAGCTTAAACCGCGATGAGCAGTTCTTC	CASSLNRDEQFF
-	TRBV7-2	TRBJ1-2	-	16	TGTGCCAGCAGCTTAGGAGGTCAGGGAAGTGACTATGGCTACACCTTC	CASSLGGQGSDYGYTF
few	TRBV7-2	TRBJ2-1	TRBD2	14	TGTGCCAGCAGCACCGGACTAGCGCCCAATGAGCAGTTCTTC	CASSTGLAPNEQFF
few	TRBV24-1	TRBJ2-2	-	16	TGTGCCACCAGTGACTCCGGGACACCGAACACCGGGGAGCTGTTTTTT	CATSDSGTPNTGELFF
-	TRBV6-1	TRBJ2-1	TRBD2	16	TGTGCCAGCAGTCTTCACCTAGCGGGGGGGCGGGATGAGCAGTTCTTC	CASSLHLAGGRDEQFF
-	TRBV7-9	TRBJ1-1	-	13	TGTGCCAGCAGCTTATTCGGGACGACTGAAGCTTTCTTT	CASSLFGTTEAFF
-	TRBV5-1	TRBJ2-3	TRBD2	16	TGCGCCAGCAGCTCGCCAGCGGGGGAGCCCACAGATACGCAGTATTTT	CASSSPAGEPTDTQYF
-	TRBV7-6	TRBJ2-3	TRBD1	16	TGTGCCAGCAGCCCCTTGGGGACAGGGTTCACAGATACGCAGTATTTT	CASSPLGTGFTDTQYF
few	TRBV9	TRBJ2-7	TRBD2	15	TGTGCCAGCAGCGTAGTTGCGGGGGGGGGGTCCGAGCAGTACTTC	CASSVVAGGGSEQYF